This T cell receptor (beta chain) came from a study of T cells in tuberculosis. Study-level information: T cells were selected with CD1B tetramers loaded with glucose monomycolate. A South African cohort included IGRA-negative adolescents, latently infected IGRA-positive adolescents and adults with active tuberculosis. General observations from the study: Samples were chosen by availability of cryopreserved specimens.

Comment on this clone: Antigen specificity is unknown.

Sample time point: new active TB diagnosis, blood taken before or within 7 days of starting treatment. The method was immunoSEQ multiplex PCR; TCRdb's version includes in-frame clones alone and lacks a portion of them. This sample yields over 25,000 clones, of which around 90% are seen a single time; around 7% belongs to the top ten. This sample comprised PBMCs, obtained at tuberculosis diagnosis. The receptor comes from an adult with tuberculosis.

The CDR3 nucleotides are TGTGCCAGCAGCAAACAGGGGGTTGAAGCTTTCTTT. This sequence encodes CASSKQGVEAFF. This chain joins TRBV9 and TRBJ1-1; 8 nucleotides line up with TRBD1. J was trimmed by 7 bases and V by 4 bases; bases with no gene match: 3. Germline CDR1 is SGDLS and CDR2 is YYNGEE. The CDR3 spans 12 residues.